This paragraph covers one T cell receptor (beta chain) sequence. Its matching antigen is unknown. This entry belongs to a study of siplizumab effects on memory and regulatory T cells. Using immunoSEQ multiplex PCR, the repertoire was profiled, and TCRdb retains in-frame clones only, with some absent. The sample yields approximately 94,000 clones, 94% seen once. Trimming cost V 3 bases and J 10 bases; bases outside gene matches: 3. The CDR3 runs to 13 residues. Germline CDR1 KGHSH, CDR2 LQKENI. Study outcomes and limitations: Alloreactive sequences tracing back to unstimulated CD4+ memory cells were significantly reduced by siplizumab. Naive-or-memory phenotypes were unassignable for roughly 75-95% of proliferating CD4+ or CD8+ clones. Few alloreactive clones mapped to unstimulated subsets.

The material sequenced was non-Treg CD4+ T cells sorted from blood. V is TRBV18 and J is TRBJ1-2; 12 nucleotides align to TRBD1. The TCR comes from a human donor in good health. In DNA form, the CDR3 reads TGTGCCAGCTCACCTCGGGACAGGGGGCTCTACACCTTC. Its translation: CASSPRDRGLYTF.